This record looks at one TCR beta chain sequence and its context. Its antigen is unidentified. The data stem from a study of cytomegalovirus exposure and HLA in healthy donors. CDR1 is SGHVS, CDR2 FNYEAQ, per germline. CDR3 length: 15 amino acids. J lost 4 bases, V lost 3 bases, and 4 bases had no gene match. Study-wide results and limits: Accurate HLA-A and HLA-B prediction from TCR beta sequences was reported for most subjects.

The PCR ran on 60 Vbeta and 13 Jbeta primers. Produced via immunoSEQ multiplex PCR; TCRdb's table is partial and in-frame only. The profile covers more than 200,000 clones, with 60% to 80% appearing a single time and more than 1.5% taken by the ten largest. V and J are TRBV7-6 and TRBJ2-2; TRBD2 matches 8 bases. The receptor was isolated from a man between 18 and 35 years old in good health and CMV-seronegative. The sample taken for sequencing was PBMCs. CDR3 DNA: TGTGCCAGCAGCTTGCGGGGGGCCCCCACCGGGGAGCTGTTTTTT. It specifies CASSLRGAPTGELFF.